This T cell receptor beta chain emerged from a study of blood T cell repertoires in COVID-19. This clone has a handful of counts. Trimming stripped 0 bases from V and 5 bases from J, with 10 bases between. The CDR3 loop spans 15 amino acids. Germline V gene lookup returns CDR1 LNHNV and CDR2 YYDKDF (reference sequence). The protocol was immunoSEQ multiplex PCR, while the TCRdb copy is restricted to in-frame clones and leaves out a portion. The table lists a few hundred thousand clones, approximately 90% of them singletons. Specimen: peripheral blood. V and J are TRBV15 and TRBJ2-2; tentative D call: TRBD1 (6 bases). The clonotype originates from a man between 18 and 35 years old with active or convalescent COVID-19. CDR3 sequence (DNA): TGTGCCACCAGCAGAGATAAGGGACAAACCGGGGAGCTGTTTTTT. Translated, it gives CATSRDKGQTGELFF.